The present T cell receptor beta chain was sequenced within a study of blood T cell repertoires in COVID-19 (dated by TCRdb to the early 2020s). In terms of the full investigation: The collaborator samples originated in the United States, Italy and Spain and spanned the acute and convalescent phases of COVID-19. The prospective study material was composed of cDNA or gDNA derived from T cells, B-cell-depleted T cells, or PBMCs. Deeply sampled blood TCRbeta repertoires from subjects exposed to, actively infected with, or recovered from COVID-19 were included in the dataset. A freely available public database, intended as a resource for researchers studying the immune response to SARS-CoV-2, is where the repertoires were released. The samples were drawn from the first 160 participants of the ongoing ImmuneRACE study and from 1,254 subjects provided by 6 global collaborators. Nearly every sample came with metadata listing a de-identified subject ID, COVID-19 status, age in years and sex. Where HLA class I and class II types were available, the types were taken from metadata supplied by the sample provider, not from assay-based typing. Findings and caveats that apply to the study as a whole: Clinical and demographic metadata were provided uncurated, with the amount varying by source and participant.

TCRbeta CDR3 regions were amplified from genomic DNA by means of the immunoSEQ Assay, a bias-controlled multiplex PCR. Processing in the source paper ran as follows. Nucleated cell counts per sample were estimated from amplification of reference gene primers within the assay. Sequence reads were collapsed and filtered to measure the absolute abundance of every unique TCRbeta CDR3 rearrangement. For each sample, productive Simpson clonality was calculated as the square root of Simpson's diversity index across productive rearrangements. TCRdb obtained this table from immuneACCESS and retained in-frame rearrangements with V and J assigned. These tables miss some clones; where compared with another copy, unresolved V genes account for less than half of the shortfall, and the remainder is unexplained. Clonal size and the V and J genes are those of that table, whereas D and trimming came from the DNA. The sample yields approximately 93,000 clones; roughly 70% were counted once. The ten largest clones take up 3.5% to 4% of the sample.

As concerns this clone: Its antigen is currently not known. Within one base of it there is no much larger clone, and no base qualities were kept.

One collaborating source in Seattle enrolled patients while the patients were actively infected and followed the patients over time throughout the course of disease. Whole blood was collected in K2EDTA tubes by collaborating institutions according to the institutions' own protocols. For TCRbeta analysis, collaborator samples were shipped as frozen whole blood, as isolated PBMCs, or as DNA extracted from either sample type. The germline V gene provides CDR1 SGHRS and CDR2 YFSETQ. The CDR3 holds 13 amino acids from the cysteine to the phenylalanine. CDR3 DNA is the only sequence kept; it has 39 bases, read in frame from the first base. V was cut back by 4 bases and J by 4 bases, leaving a gap of 11 bases between them.

The chain couples TRBV5-1 to TRBJ1-1, with no D gene named confidently. This sequence originates from a man between 65 and 85 years old with COVID-19, enrolled during active disease. The sequenced material came from peripheral blood. The sequence in DNA is TGCGCCAGCAGCGACGGGATCCGCACTGAAGCTTTCTTT. It encodes CASSDGIRTEAFF. The variable domain in full, with residues beyond the CDR3 obtained from the reference TRBV5-1 and TRBJ1-1 genes, is KAGVTQTPRYLIKTRGQQVTLSCSPISGHRSVSWYQQTPGQGLQFLFEYFSETQRNKGNFPGRFSGRQFSNSRSEMNVSTLELGDSALYLCASSDGIRTEAFFGQGTRLTVV.